These 12 T cell receptor beta chains were sequenced from one sample in a study of early T cells in non-severe SARS-CoV-2 infection. TCRdb re-called the 5' RACE reads through MiXCR, storing one row per CDR3 protein. Of 55,000 to 85,000 distinct CDR3 sequences listed, roughly 13% are singletons. The sequenced material came from whole blood. The receptors were sampled from an adult who was a healthcare worker with PCR-confirmed SARS-CoV-2 infection or an uninfected control (not recorded which).

The V call is TRBV30, the J call TRBJ1-1, with D unresolved. CDR3 length: 13 amino acids. The V end was cut by 4 bases, the J end by 0 bases, with 9 bases between. Germline V gene data show CDR1 as GTSNPN and CDR2 as SVGIG (reference sequence). CDR3 bases: TGTGCCTGGAATCAGGATCTGAACACTGAAGCTTTCTTT. Protein product: CAWNQDLNTEAFF.

The chain is built from TRBV7-2 and TRBJ2-7; D call uncertain. V was trimmed by 1 base and J by 3 bases, leaving 4 bases between them. Germline V CDR1 and CDR2: SGHTA, FQGNSA. The CDR3 length is 12 residues. CDR3 residues: CASSLEYYEQYF. The CDR3 nucleotides are TGTGCCAGCAGCTTAGAATACTACGAGCAGTACTTC.

This chain connects TRBV30 to TRBJ2-7; D is unresolved. Trimming removed 0 bases from V and 4 bases from J, with 16 bases in between. Germline CDR1 GTSNPN, CDR2 SVGIG (reference sequence). The length of the CDR3 is 15 residues. The CDR3 here is CAWSVLGRPPYEQYF. As DNA, the CDR3 is TGTGCCTGGAGTGTATTGGGTAGGCCCCCTTACGAGCAGTACTTC. Together with reference TRBV30 and TRBJ2-7, the CDR3 gives the full variable domain: SQTIHQWPATLVQPVGSPLSLECTVEGTSNPNLYWYRQAAGRGLQLLFYSVGIGQISSEVPQNLSASRPQDRQFILSSKKLLLSDSGFYLCAWSVLGRPPYEQYFGPGTRLTVT.

The chain combines TRBV7-2 with TRBJ2-5; D tentatively fits TRBD1 or TRBD2 (5 bases each). The germline gives CDR1 SGHTA, CDR2 FQGNSA. V dropped 1 base and J dropped 7 bases, with 7 bases sitting between them. CDR3 size: 12 residues. In DNA, the CDR3 is TGTGCCAGCAGCTTAGAGGGGAGGACCCAGTACTTC. Residues: CASSLEGRTQYF.

The CDR3 DNA is TGTGCCAGCTCACCAGCGCTAACGTCTGGGGCCAACGTCCTGACTTTC. Its translation: CASSPALTSGANVLTF. This chain links TRBV18 with TRBJ2-6, with D uncertain. The CDR3 is 16 amino acids. Between the trimmed V and J ends, which lost 2 bases and 1 base, there was a span of 9 bases. The germline gives CDR1 KGHSH, CDR2 LQKENI.

V and J are TRBV7-2 and TRBJ1-3, with D hard to call. The CDR3 sequence is 16 residues long. Germline V gene data show CDR1 as SGHTA and CDR2 as FQGNSA. Trimming took 5 bases from V and 0 from J, leaving 14 bases between them. The CDR3 DNA reads as TGTGCCAGCAGCGGACTCAGGAAAAGCTCTGGAAACACCATATATTTT. It encodes CASSGLRKSSGNTIYF.

This clonotype was seen once. The chain links TRBV12-3 or TRBV12-4 to TRBJ2-4; 10 nucleotides match TRBD2. The CDR3 spans 15 residues. Trimming at V came to 6 bases and at J to 6 bases, leaving 8 bases not matched to a gene. Here the CDR3 DNA reads TGTGCCAGCAGCCGGGGGCTAGCGGGGGTAAACATTCAGTACTTC. As protein: CASSRGLAGVNIQYF.

This clonotype was picked up many times. The chain recombines TRBV29-1 with TRBJ1-1, with 11 bases aligning to TRBD1. Per the germline V gene, CDR1 is SQVTM and CDR2 is ANQGSEA. The CDR3 is 18 amino acids. The trim removed 0 bases at V and 6 bases at J, leaving 15 bases unmatched. The CDR3 reads CSVEDRMGVGTGGPEAFF. For the CDR3, the DNA is TGCAGCGTTGAAGATAGAATGGGTGTGGGGACAGGGGGTCCTGAAGCTTTCTTT.

V usage is TRBV6-6 and J usage is TRBJ1-6; no definite D call. CDR3 length: 16 amino acids. The germline V gene has CDR1 MNHNY and CDR2 SVGAGI (reference sequence). Trimming removed 5 bases from V and 0 bases from J, with 11 bases in between. CDR3 in DNA: TGTGCCAGCAGTCTTCCCGGGAGCTCCTATAATTCACCCCTCCACTTT. Encoded protein: CASSLPGSSYNSPLHF.

In this sample, this clonotype turned up many times. The chain is built from TRBV2 and TRBJ1-1; D gene ambiguous. Trimming took off 3 bases at V and 1 base at J, with 9 bases between the two ends. CDR3 length equals 14 residues. From germline, CDR1 is SNHLY and CDR2 FYNNEI. The DNA of the CDR3 is TGTGCCAGCAGTGAGGGTCCCAGGAACACTGAAGCTTTCTTT. It specifies CASSEGPRNTEAFF.

This sequence joins TRBV20-1 and TRBJ2-3; no firm D call. Trimming left V 6 bases short and J 6 bases short, with 16 bases between. Germline V CDR1 and CDR2: DFQATT, SNEGSKA (reference sequence). The CDR3 consists of 13 residues. The CDR3: CSAVFLRMDTQYF. Written as DNA, the CDR3 is TGCAGTGCCGTTTTCCTGAGAATGGATACGCAGTATTTT.

The chain uses TRBV7-2 and TRBJ1-5; tentative D call: TRBD1 (5 bases). CDR1 SGHTA and CDR2 FQGNSA come from the germline V gene. Trimming shortened V by 3 bases and J by 3 bases, and 9 bases separated the two germline ends. The CDR3 consists of 14 residues. This chain's CDR3 is CASSFGQYNQPQHF. The DNA of the CDR3 is TGTGCCAGCAGCTTTGGACAATACAATCAGCCCCAGCATTTT. Full variable domain (outside the CDR3, taken from reference TRBV7-2 and TRBJ1-5): GAGVSQSPSNKVTEKGKDVELRCDPISGHTALYWYRQSLGQGLEFLIYFQGNSAPDKSGLPSDRFSAERTGGSVSTLTIQRTQQEDSAVYLCASSFGQYNQPQHFGDGTRLSIL.